This T cell receptor (beta chain) was found in a study of PD-L1 blockade in urothelial cancer. Across the whole study: T cells were recovered from blood samples at a median of roughly 150,000.

With regard to this clone: The target antigen is unknown.

Time point defined: pretreatment peripheral blood. Patient sample counts ranged from 1 to 8, pretreatment and on-treatment. PCRs each included synthetic TCR analog templates spiked in. Assay used: immunoSEQ multiplex PCR; TCRdb lists only in-frame clones, some missing. Here the sample spans about 72,000 clones, 70% to 90% being singletons. General observations from the study: Expansion of tumor-associated blood clones at 3 weeks was greater in durable-benefit patients.

The CDR3 is made up of 14 amino acids. Germline values: CDR1 SNHLY, CDR2 FYNNEI. The J segment lost 1 base and the V segment lost 7 bases, leaving 6 bases of the junction unmatched. The source was PBMCs, collected around atezolizumab (anti-PD-L1) treatment. This TCR was sampled from a man aged 55 to 69 with urothelial cancer. The chain uses TRBV2 and TRBJ1-1, with 7 bases identical to TRBD1. The CDR3 DNA reads TGTGCCAGCACTGTGACAGGGCCGAACACTGAAGCTTTCTTT. This gives the protein CASTVTGPNTEAFF.